This TCR beta chain was retrieved from a study of shared clonotypes between healthy human individuals (dated by TCRdb to about 2020). Notes on the research overall: Three men and two women, aged 18 to 49 years, made up the cohort. For each donor, CD4 naive and CD4 memory were each run on three plates, CD8 naive on two plates, and CD8 memory on one plate. To estimate repertoire size and how much clonotype sharing occurs between individuals, the study deeply sequenced the blood TCR repertoires of five healthy adults. Libraries were prepared and TCR repertoires were sequenced by different laboratories using diverse techniques, in order to increase sequencing depth and limit assay-specific biases. Each donor's leukapheresis produced roughly between roughly 0.85 and 10 billion PBMCs.

The donors were healthy, HIV-negative adults with no recently reported acute infections or vaccinations. Every donor was a Caucasian adult residing in Nashville, Tennessee, USA. CD4+ T cells were enriched through magnetic negative selection, after which naive cells were positively selected on CD45RA and the remaining negative fraction served as the memory subset. Blood was obtained by leukapheresis, after which PBMCs were separated by Ficoll-Histopaque density gradient centrifugation and cryopreserved in liquid nitrogen vapor phase. Analytical flow cytometry was used to check the purity and quantity of each magnetically sorted T cell population. Each sorted fraction had its genomic DNA isolated and then quantified by UV absorbance on a Nanodrop 2000c. The paper as a whole reports these results and caveats: Sampling was restricted to blood, and TCR repertoires in tissue are likely to differ from TCR repertoires in blood. Compared with non-shared clonotypes, clonotypes shared by all four sorted-subset donors had higher generation probabilities. Pairwise subsampling indicated that sequencing depth was expected to affect the degree of clonotype sharing among donors. Naive subsets generally had larger estimated clonotype richness than memory subsets did. Rarefaction of sorted-subset datasets indicated incomplete sequencing despite the large sequencing depth. Because the study included a small number of donors, the genetic and exposure-history diversity represented was limited. Roughly 5.2% of naive CD4, 3.5% of naive CD8, approximately 2.2% of memory CD4, and about 0.4% of memory CD8 clonotypes were shared across several donors.

From the cysteine through the phenylalanine, the CDR3 covers 16 amino acids. Of all the DNA, just the CDR3 is kept, 48 bases in frame from base 1. Relative to germline, V is 10 bases shorter and J is 2 bases shorter, with 23 bases between their ends. CDR1 and CDR2 are drawn from the germline V gene (reference sequence): MNHEY, SMNVEV. Using the deep immunoSEQ assay, TCR CDR3 regions were amplified from genomic DNA by multiplex PCR. Extracted genomic DNA from each cell subset was distributed evenly across all wells of several immunoSEQ 96-well plates, and each plate was treated as a replicate. For sorted subsets, each replicate PCR was loaded with around 200 ng genomic DNA, equivalent to some 27,000 T cell genomes. The purified libraries were quantified using a Qubit 3.0 fluorometer, sized with a Bioanalyzer 2100, and then quantified again using the KAPA Library Quantification kit. Every immunoSEQ 96-well plate was sequenced on a dedicated single-read 150-cycle Illumina NextSeq 550 flow cell. Under the source paper's analysis protocol: Because the immunoSEQ output held only junctional sequences and lacked quality scores, the filtering could not match the filtering applied to full-length reads. To assign V/J genes and CDR3, sequences were annotated using PyIR, a Python wrapper for IgBLAST v1.9, with IMGT germline references. Any read was removed if the V/J assignment was weak (E-value above 1e-6), the CDR3 was missing, or the read contained stop codons, out-of-frame junctions, or ambiguous translated residues. V3J clonotypes were defined by identical inferred V gene, J gene, and CDR3 amino acid sequence. To compute the percentage overlap between repertoires, the number of shared unique clonotypes was divided by the size of the smaller repertoire. Three approaches were used to assess repertoire richness: RTK rarefaction, the Chao1 estimator, and Recon v2.1 estimates of unobserved clonotypes. For all TCRbeta clonotypes obtained by the gDNA method from four donors, generation probabilities were computed with OLGA. TCRdb's version of the immuneACCESS table is confined to in-frame rearrangements and falls short of the full clone set. An unresolved V gene accounts for under half of the shortfall where checked; the remainder is of unknown origin. That table gives V, J and clone size, and the DNA gave D and trimming. In this sample the table shows around 1.1 million clones, around 78% of which occur a single time. The ten largest clones capture more than 0.55% of the sample.

To note about this clone: Its antigen remains unidentified. No clone much larger than this one lies a single base away; base qualities are absent.

This clonotype originated in a man younger than 35 in good health. Some clones in this sample may be carry-over from other donors' samples. Sequenced input: memory CD4+ T cells from PBMCs. The cell subset or site label here, explained by the study, means: CD45RA-negative fraction. The chain was built from TRBV27 and TRBJ2-5, with TRBD1 tentatively as D gene (6 bases match). The nucleotides are TGTGCCACAGCGTCGGACAGCCAGGTTATTCAAGAGACCCAGTACTTC. It codes for CATASDSQVIQETQYF.